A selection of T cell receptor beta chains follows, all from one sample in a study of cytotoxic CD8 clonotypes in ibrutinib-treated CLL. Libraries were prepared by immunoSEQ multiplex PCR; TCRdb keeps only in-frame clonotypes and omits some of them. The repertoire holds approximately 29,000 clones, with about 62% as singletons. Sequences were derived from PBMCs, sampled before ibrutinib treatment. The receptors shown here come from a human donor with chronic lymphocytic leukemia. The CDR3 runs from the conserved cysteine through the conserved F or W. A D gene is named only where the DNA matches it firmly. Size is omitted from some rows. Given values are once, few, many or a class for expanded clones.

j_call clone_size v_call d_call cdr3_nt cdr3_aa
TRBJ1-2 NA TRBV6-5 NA TGTGCCAGCAGTTATGCGCCCCAGGAATATGGCTACACCTTC CASSYAPQEYGYTF
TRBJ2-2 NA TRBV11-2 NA TGTGCCAGCAGCTTAAGGAGGGGTGGAAACACCGGGGAGCTGTTTTTT CASSLRRGGNTGELFF
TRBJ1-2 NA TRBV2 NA TGTGCCAGCAGGACATCTGGCTACACCTTC CASRTSGYTF
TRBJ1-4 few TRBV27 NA TGTGCCAGCAGTTTCAGGGATGAAAAACTGTTTTTT CASSFRDEKLFF
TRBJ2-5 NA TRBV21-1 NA TGTGCCAGCAGCAAGGTAAGGGGTGTTTGGCTGGAGACCCAGTACTTC CASSKVRGVWLETQYF
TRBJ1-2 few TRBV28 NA TGTGCCAGCAGTTCACCAGCCGGGGACCAGGGCTACACCTTC CASSSPAGDQGYTF
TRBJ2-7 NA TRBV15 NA TGTGCCACCAGCAGATCGGGGGATCTACGAGAGCAGTACTTC CATSRSGDLREQYF
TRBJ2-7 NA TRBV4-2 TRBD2 TGTGCCAGCAGCCAAGCAGGTCTAGCGGGGGGACCTTCCTACGAGCAGTACTTC CASSQAGLAGGPSYEQYF
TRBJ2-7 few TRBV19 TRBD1 TGTGCCAGTAGTCTACAATCCGGGACAGGGGAATCAGGGCAGTACTTC CASSLQSGTGESGQYF
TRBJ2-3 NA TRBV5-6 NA TGTGCCAGCAGCTTGAGCGGCACAGATACGCAGTATTTT CASSLSGTDTQYF
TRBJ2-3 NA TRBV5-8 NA TGTGCCAGCAGCCTCACAGATACGCAGTATTTT CASSLTDTQYF
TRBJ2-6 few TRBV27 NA TGTGCCAGCAGTGTCGGCCACTCAGGGGCCAACGTCCTGACTTTC CASSVGHSGANVLTF
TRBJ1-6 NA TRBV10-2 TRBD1 TGCGCCAGCAGGTTTCAGGGGGTCGGCTCACCCCTCCACTTT CASRFQGVGSPLHF
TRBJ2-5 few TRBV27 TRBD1 TGTGCCAGCAGTGTGAACAGGGGAGTTTATGAGACCCAGTACTTC CASSVNRGVYETQYF
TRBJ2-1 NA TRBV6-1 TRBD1 TGTGCCAGCAGTGAATACTTAGGTTCTGCGACAGGGGCCGAGTATGAGCAGTTCTTC CASSEYLGSATGAEYEQFF
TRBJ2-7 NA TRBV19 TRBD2 TGTGCCAGCTCCGCCTCTAGCGGATTATACGAGCAGTACTTC CASSASSGLYEQYF
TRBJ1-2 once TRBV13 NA TGTGCCAGCAGCCCCTCCCGGGGGCAGACCTCTGACTATGGCTACACCTTC CASSPSRGQTSDYGYTF
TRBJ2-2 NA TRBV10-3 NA TGTGCCATCGCGGAGCGGGCCACCGGCGGGGAGCTGTTTTTT CAIAERATGGELFF
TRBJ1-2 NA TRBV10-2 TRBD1 TGCGCCAGCAGTGAGTGGGATCCTGGGACAGGGCTTGGCTACACCTTC CASSEWDPGTGLGYTF
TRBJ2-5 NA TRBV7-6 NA TGTGCCAGCAGCTTAGATAGTGAGACCCAGTACTTC CASSLDSETQYF
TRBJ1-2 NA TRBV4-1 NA TGCGCCAGCAGCCTATCCGAGGGGGGGTTAGTTGGCTACACCTTC CASSLSEGGLVGYTF
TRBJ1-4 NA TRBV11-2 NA TGTGCCAGCCAAGGTCTGGGAGGAAAACTGTTTTTT CASQGLGGKLFF
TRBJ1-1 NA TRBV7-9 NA TGTGCCAGCAGCCACCAACGGGGCCCTCCCGGAGGAGAAGCTTTCTTT CASSHQRGPPGGEAFF
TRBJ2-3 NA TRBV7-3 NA TGTGCCAGCAGCTTATCGGGGCCCGATACGCAGTATTTT CASSLSGPDTQYF
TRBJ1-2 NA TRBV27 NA TGTGCCAGCAGTTTTGGGCAGGGTCGTGGCTACACCTTC CASSFGQGRGYTF
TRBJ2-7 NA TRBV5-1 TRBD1 TGCGCCAGCAGCTTGGGACAGGGAATCTCCTACGAGCAGTACTTC CASSLGQGISYEQYF
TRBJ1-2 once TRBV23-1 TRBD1 TGCGCCAGCAGTCAAAGGGACAGGGGGAGTGGCTACACCTTC CASSQRDRGSGYTF
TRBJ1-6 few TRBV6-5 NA TGTGCCAGCAGTTCCGGATCGACAGGATCTAATTCACCCCTCCACTTT CASSSGSTGSNSPLHF
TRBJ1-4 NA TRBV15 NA TGTGCCACCAGCAGAGTGGAGGGAGGGGTCGATGAAAAACTGTTTTTT CATSRVEGGVDEKLFF
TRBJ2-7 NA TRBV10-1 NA TGCGCCAGCAGTGACCGTTGGGACTACGAGCAGTACTTC CASSDRWDYEQYF
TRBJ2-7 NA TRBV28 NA TGTGCCAGCAGCCTCCCTTTTGACAGTAGCTCCTACGAGCAGTACTTC CASSLPFDSSSYEQYF
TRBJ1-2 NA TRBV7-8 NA TGTGCCAGCAGCTTACGCCTAGCAGGGAGAGTAGGCTACACCTTC CASSLRLAGRVGYTF
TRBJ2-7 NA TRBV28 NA TGTGCCAGCAGTTTATATTCCTTGGGGACCTACGAGCAGTACTTC CASSLYSLGTYEQYF
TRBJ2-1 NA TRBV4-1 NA TGCGCCAGCAGCCACGTCAAGTCCGATGAGCAGTTCTTC CASSHVKSDEQFF
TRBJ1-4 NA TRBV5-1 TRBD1 TGCGCCAGCAGCTTTGGCAGGGGGGATGAAAAACTGTTTTTT CASSFGRGDEKLFF
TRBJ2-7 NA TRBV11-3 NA TGTGCCAGCAGCCCAGGACAGGGAGGGTCCTACGAGCAGTACTTC CASSPGQGGSYEQYF
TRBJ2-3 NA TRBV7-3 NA TGTGCCAGCAGCTTAGTGGGGGGAAGGAGGGATACGCAGTATTTT CASSLVGGRRDTQYF
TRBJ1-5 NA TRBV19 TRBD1 TGTGCCACCCCGGACAGGAGGATTACTCAGCCCCAGCATTTT CATPDRRITQPQHF
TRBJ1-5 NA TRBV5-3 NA TGTGCCAGAAGCTTAGCAGGGATCTATCAGCCCCAGCATTTT CARSLAGIYQPQHF
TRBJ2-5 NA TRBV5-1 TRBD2 TGCGCCAGCAGCCTGATGGGGGGGAGACAAGAGACCCAGTACTTC CASSLMGGRQETQYF
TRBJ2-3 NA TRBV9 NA TGTGCCAGCAGCTCCCAGGGGGGCGGCCCAGATACGCAGTATTTT CASSSQGGGPDTQYF
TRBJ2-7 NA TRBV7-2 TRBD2 TGTGCCAGCAGCAAGAGACTAGCGGCTTACGAGCAGTACTTC CASSKRLAAYEQYF
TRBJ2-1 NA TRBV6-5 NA TGTGCCAGCACAGGGCAGCCTTACAATGAGCAGTTCTTC CASTGQPYNEQFF
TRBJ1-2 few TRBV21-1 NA TGTGCCAGCAGGACCGAGGGTTATGGCTACACCTTC CASRTEGYGYTF
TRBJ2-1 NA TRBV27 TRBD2 TGTGCCAGCAGTTTGTACTCTCCGGGGACTAGCGGGGTCAATGAGCAGTTCTTC CASSLYSPGTSGVNEQFF
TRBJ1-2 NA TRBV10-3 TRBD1 TGTGCCATCAGTAATAAGTATCCGGGACAGGGGAACTATGGCTACACCTTC CAISNKYPGQGNYGYTF
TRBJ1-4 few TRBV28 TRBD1 TGTGCCAGCAGTTTAGTTCCAGGGGGAAAACTGTTTTTT CASSLVPGGKLFF
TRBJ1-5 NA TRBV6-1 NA TGTGCCAGCAGTGAATTGGTAGGACAGCCCCAGCATTTT CASSELVGQPQHF
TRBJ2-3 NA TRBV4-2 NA TGTGCCAGCAGCCATAACCTAGTTCTAAGCACAGATACGCAGTATTTT CASSHNLVLSTDTQYF
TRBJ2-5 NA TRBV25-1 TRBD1 TGTGCCAGCAGTGAATCCAATCCCCCCTCTGGACAGGAAGAGACCCAGTACTTC CASSESNPPSGQEETQYF